This T cell receptor beta chain comes out of a study of cytomegalovirus exposure and HLA in healthy donors. The ends lost 0 bases at V and 0 bases at J; junction bases unmatched: 2. The CDR3 is made up of 15 amino acids. Germline lookup yields CDR1 SGHKS and CDR2 YYEKEE (reference sequence). PCR amplification relied on 60 Vbeta primers (plus 13 Jbeta primers). The protocol was immunoSEQ multiplex PCR, while the TCRdb copy is restricted to in-frame clones and leaves out a portion. This sample carries about 160,000 clones, 82% of them seen once, and the ten largest clones take over 0.85%. The origin of this receptor is a girl aged 2-10 years in good health and CMV-seropositive. Sequences were obtained from PBMCs. V gene TRBV5-5 combines with J gene TRBJ1-1; 7 bases fit TRBD1. CDR3: CASSLEGQLNTEAFF. The CDR3 DNA follows: TGTGCCAGCAGCTTGGAGGGACAGCTGAACACTGAAGCTTTCTTT.